This T cell receptor (beta chain) originates from a study of shared clonotypes between healthy human individuals. General observations from the study: Even with large depth, rarefaction showed that sorted-subset sequencing was incomplete. In having few donors, the study represented limited genetic and exposure-history diversity. Sequencing depth was expected to influence donor clonotype sharing.

V dropped 1 base and J dropped 8 bases, with 15 bases sitting between them. This CDR3 is 15 amino acids long. Germline V lookup: CDR1 SGHTA, CDR2 FQGNSA. Sequencing used immunoSEQ multiplex PCR; TCRdb keeps in-frame clones, though not all of them. The sample lists under 1,100,000 clones, approximately 78% seen once, with roughly 0.57% in the top ten. Worth noting for this clone: Its target is not known.

The TCR sequence derives from a man younger than 35 in good health. Some clones in this sample may be carry-over from other donors' samples. The gene calls are TRBV7-2 and TRBJ2-1, with a tentative D call TRBD1 (6 bases). Source material: memory CD4+ T cells from PBMCs. The subset was: CD45RA-negative fraction. The CDR3 bases are TGTGCCAGCAGCTTAGGGGGGAAATCAGGGGATGAGCAGTTCTTC. It translates to CASSLGGKSGDEQFF.